This T cell receptor beta chain was captured by sequencing in a study of shared clonotypes between healthy human individuals. Overall study findings and caveats: Sharing across four donors was highest in naive CD4 (roughly 5%) and lowest in memory CD8 (around 0.4%).

Method: immunoSEQ multiplex PCR; TCRdb's copy keeps in-frame clones and lacks some. The sample contains about 2 million clones, 85% to 95% of which appear only once. The table lists this clone with a count of one. The antigen is not known. The receptor's source is a man aged 18 to 29 in good health. Source material: naive CD4+ T cells sorted from blood. Documented subset: CD45RA+ positively selected.

In nucleotides, the CDR3 is TGCGCCAGCACTCGGGACAGGGGGACTGGAAACACCATATATTTT. This encodes CASTRDRGTGNTIYF. The chain is built from TRBV10-2 and TRBJ1-3; the match to TRBD1 covers 11 bases. Germline V CDR1 and CDR2: WSHSY, SAAADI. CDR3 size: 15 residues. V was clipped by 7 bases and J by 2 bases; unmatched bases: 4.